This T cell receptor (beta chain) was obtained from a study of CD8 T cells in Susac syndrome. High-throughput TCR beta sequencing covered peripheral CD8+ and CD4+ T cells. The multiple sclerosis control cohort comprised treatment-naive individuals presenting with stable or active relapsing-remitting disease. Germline-derived CDR1 and CDR2 are MNHEY and SVGAGI. The V and J ends lost 8 bases and 3 bases respectively, with 11 bases between them. This CDR3 is built from 13 residues. When the RNA was reverse transcribed, random hexamers were used with an input of roughly 0.45 to 1 ug. A single record per CDR3 protein comes from TCRdb applying MiXCR to the immunoSEQ multiplex PCR reads. The table records 150,000 to 180,000 distinct CDR3 sequences, roughly 96% of them present only once.

The chain has TRBV6-5 and TRBJ2-1, with a weak D call TRBD1 (6 bases). The source material was CD8+ T cells from PBMCs. This receptor was obtained from a human donor with multiple sclerosis. DNA for the CDR3: TGTGCCAGCGGGACATACCTCTACAATGAGCAGTTCTTC. This codes for CASGTYLYNEQFF.